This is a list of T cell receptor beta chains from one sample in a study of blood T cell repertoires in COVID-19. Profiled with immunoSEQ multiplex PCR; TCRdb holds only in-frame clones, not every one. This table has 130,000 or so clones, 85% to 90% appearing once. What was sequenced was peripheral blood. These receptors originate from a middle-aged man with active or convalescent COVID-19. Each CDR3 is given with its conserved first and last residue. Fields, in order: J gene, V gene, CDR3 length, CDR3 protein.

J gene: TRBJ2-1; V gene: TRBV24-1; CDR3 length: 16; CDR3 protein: CATSGTGENYYNEQFF
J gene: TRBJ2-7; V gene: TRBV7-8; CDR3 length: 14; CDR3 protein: CASSPRTGGYEQYF
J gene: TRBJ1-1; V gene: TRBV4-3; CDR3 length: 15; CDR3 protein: CASSHEQTRWTEAFF
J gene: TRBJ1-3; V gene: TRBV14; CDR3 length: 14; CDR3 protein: CASSQSPGLDTIYF
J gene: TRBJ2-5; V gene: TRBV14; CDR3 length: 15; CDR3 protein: CASSQDQRVQETQYF
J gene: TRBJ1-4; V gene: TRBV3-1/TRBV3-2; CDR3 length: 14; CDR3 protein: CASSQLTTNEKLFF
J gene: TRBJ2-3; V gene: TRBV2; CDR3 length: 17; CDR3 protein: CASSRPGTGDITDTQYF
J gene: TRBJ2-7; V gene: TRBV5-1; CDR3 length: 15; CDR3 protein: CASSPRTGGTYEQYF
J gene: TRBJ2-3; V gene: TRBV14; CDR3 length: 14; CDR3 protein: CASSQVGGADTQYF
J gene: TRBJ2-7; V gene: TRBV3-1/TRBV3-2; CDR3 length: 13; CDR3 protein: CASSQNSAYEQYF
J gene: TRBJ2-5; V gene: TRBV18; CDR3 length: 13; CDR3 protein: CASSQQGRETQYF
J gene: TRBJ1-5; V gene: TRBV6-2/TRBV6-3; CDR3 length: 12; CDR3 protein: CASSYPLPPQHF